The next 24 T cell receptor beta chains were all read from a single sample in a study of beta chain features in type 1 diabetes. Findings and caveats of the study: There was a moderate but significant shortening of TCRB CDR3s in all four CD4+ subsets of Type 1 diabetes patients.

These receptors' antigens are unknown. The isolated RNA, all of it, was reverse transcribed, so expressed TCRB transcripts were what got sequenced. TCRdb keeps only in-frame clones here, not all; method: immunoSEQ multiplex PCR. The sample has approximately 260,000 clones; around 21% are singletons. The sequenced sample was naive CD4+ T cells from blood. These receptors came from a woman aged 40-49 years with type 1 diabetes.

The V and J genes are TRBV14 and TRBJ1-1; D is ambiguous. V was trimmed by 4 bases and J by 1 base, leaving 10 bases between them. CDR1 and CDR2 (germline): SGHDN, FVKESK. CDR3 length equals 14 residues. Here the CDR3 reads CASSRQVSNTEAFF. The DNA for the CDR3 is TGTGCCAGCAGCCGTCAGGTTTCGAACACTGAAGCTTTCTTT.

Only a few counts were recorded for this clone. V is TRBV9 and J is TRBJ2-2, with unresolved D. Germline CDR1 and CDR2: SGDLS and YYNGEE. This CDR3 has 16 amino acids. With 0 bases removed from V and 0 bases from J, the gap between germline ends came to 9 bases. CDR3 sequence reads: CASSVGADANTGELFF. The CDR3 DNA follows: TGTGCCAGCAGCGTAGGGGCAGACGCGAACACCGGGGAGCTGTTTTTT. Variable domain in full (rest from reference TRBV9 and TRBJ2-2): DSGVTQTPKHLITATGQRVTLRCSPRSGDLSVYWYQQSLDQGLQFLIQYYNGEERAKGNILERFSAQQFPDLHSELNLSSLELGDSALYFCASSVGADANTGELFFGEGSRLTVL.

This sequence joins TRBV5-4 and TRBJ1-1; perhaps TRBD1 as D (5 bases). Between the trimmed V and J ends, which lost 4 bases and 1 base, there was a span of 11 bases. CDR3 length equals 14 residues. Germline V lookup: CDR1 SGHNT, CDR2 YYREEE (reference sequence). The CDR3 bases are TGTGCCAGCAGCCTGGAAGGGGCGAACACTGAAGCTTTCTTT. The encoded protein is CASSLEGANTEAFF. Full variable domain (remainder filled in from reference TRBV5-4 and TRBJ1-1): ETGVTQSPTHLIKTRGQQVTLRCSSQSGHNTVSWYQQALGQGPQFIFQYYREEENGRGNFPPRFSGLQFPNYSSELNVNALELDDSALYLCASSLEGANTEAFFGQGTRLTVV.

The J gene is TRBJ1-1, the V gene TRBV29-1, with D maybe TRBD1 (6 bases). Germline V gives CDR1 SQVTM, CDR2 ANQGSEA. V gave up 7 bases and J gave up 0 bases, with 12 bases separating them. This CDR3 comprises 13 residues. The CDR3 region has the DNA TGCAGCGCCCAGGGGCCCTTGAACACTGAAGCTTTCTTT. Amino acid sequence: CSAQGPLNTEAFF. The full variable domain, rest sourced from reference TRBV29-1 and TRBJ1-1, is SAVISQKPSRDICQRGTSLTIQCQVDSQVTMMFWYRQQPGQSLTLIATANQGSEATYESGFVIDKFPISRPNLTFSTLTVSNMSPEDSSIYLCSAQGPLNTEAFFGQGTRLTVV.

Concerning this clone: The identical CDR3 is also encoded by other nucleotide sequences in the sample. The rearrangement links TRBV9 to TRBJ2-3; D gene uncertain. This CDR3 is 13 amino acids long. Germline loops: CDR1 SGDLS, CDR2 YYNGEE. V lost 0 bases to trimming and J lost 4 bases, with 6 bases between them. This CDR3 reads CASSVDSPDTQYF. In DNA form, the CDR3 reads TGTGCCAGCAGCGTAGACTCTCCAGATACGCAGTATTTT.

This clone has just a few counts. J is TRBJ2-7 and V is TRBV4-2, with 9 bases fitting TRBD2. The J segment lost 1 base and the V segment lost 4 bases, leaving 8 bases of the junction unmatched. The CDR3 runs to 16 residues. The germline gives CDR1 LGHNA, CDR2 YNFKEQ. CDR3 sequence: CASSRALTSGSYEQYF. CDR3 sequence (DNA): TGTGCCAGCAGCCGGGCTCTGACTAGCGGATCCTACGAGCAGTACTTC.

On this clone itself: Other DNA sequences in the same sample also yield this CDR3. The chain links TRBV7-9 to TRBJ1-5, with D maybe TRBD1 (6 bases). V was shortened by 5 bases and J by 1 base, with 9 bases between the two germline ends. Germline V lookup: CDR1 SEHNR, CDR2 FQNEAQ (reference sequence). The CDR3 has 14 residues. CDR3 sequence reads: CASSTQGSNQPQHF. The CDR3 nucleotides are TGTGCCAGCAGCACACAGGGAAGCAATCAGCCCCAGCATTTT.

The chain is built from TRBV7-9 and TRBJ1-5; 7 bases line up with TRBD1. Germline trimming cut 4 bases from V and 5 bases from J; bases unmatched to any gene: 5. Looked up from germline, CDR1 is SEHNR and CDR2 is FQNEAQ (reference sequence). CDR3 length: 14 residues. The CDR3 here is CASSSNRGDQPQHF. The CDR3 nucleotides are TGTGCCAGCAGCTCGAACAGGGGTGATCAGCCCCAGCATTTT.

The chain couples TRBV9 to TRBJ1-6; 9 nucleotides match TRBD1. Germline lookup yields CDR1 SGDLS and CDR2 YYNGEE. V was pared by 0 bases and J by 9 bases, with 10 bases of the junction left unmatched. The CDR3 sequence is 17 residues long. Here the CDR3 reads CASSVETGGSQFSPLHF. CDR3 nucleotides: TGTGCCAGCAGCGTAGAGACAGGGGGATCCCAATTTTCACCCCTCCACTTT.

This clone has just one count. J is TRBJ1-1 and V is TRBV18, with 7 bases fitting TRBD1. Trimming cost V 6 bases and J 4 bases; bases outside gene matches: 5. In germline, CDR1 is KGHSH, CDR2 LQKENI. CDR3 length: 13 residues. The CDR3 sequence: CASSDTGATEAFF. As DNA, the CDR3 is TGTGCCAGCTCTGACACAGGGGCCACTGAAGCTTTCTTT.

The V and J genes are TRBV2 and TRBJ1-4; D is unclear. The V gene's germline CDR1 is SNHLY and CDR2 FYNNEI. Trimming removed 7 bases from V and 2 bases from J, with 8 bases in between. CDR3 length equals 13 residues. The CDR3 sequence: CASIQQTNEKLFF. The CDR3 bases are TGTGCCAGCATTCAACAGACTAATGAAAAACTGTTTTTT.

This chain links TRBV2 with TRBJ1-2, with D perhaps matching TRBD1 (5 bases). CDR3 length: 13 amino acids. Trimming shortened V by 3 bases and J by 6 bases, and 11 bases separated the two germline ends. The germline CDR1 and CDR2 sequences are SNHLY and FYNNEI. CDR3 bases: TGTGCCAGCAGTGAGTTTACAGGAGATGGCTACACCTTC. Protein product: CASSEFTGDGYTF.

The V and J genes are TRBV30 and TRBJ1-5; 7 bases line up with TRBD1. The germline CDR1 and CDR2 sequences are GTSNPN and SVGIG (reference sequence). Unmatched junction bases numbered 9, after V lost 5 bases and J lost 8 bases. The CDR3 length is 13 residues. The CDR3 sequence: CAWAGTENKPQHF. In nucleotides, the CDR3 is TGTGCCTGGGCCGGGACAGAGAATAAGCCCCAGCATTTT.

This clone was seen a few times. The chain joins TRBV5-1 to TRBJ2-1; 14 positions agree with TRBD2. Germline V gene lookup returns CDR1 SGHRS and CDR2 YFSETQ. V dropped 3 bases and J dropped 8; count of bases not matched to a gene: 7. The CDR3 loop spans 16 amino acids. The CDR3 protein is CASSSATSGGDDEQFF. In nucleotides, the CDR3 is TGCGCCAGCAGCTCAGCGACTAGCGGGGGGGACGATGAGCAGTTCTTC.

There are a few counts of this clone. The CDR3 DNA reads TGCGCCAGCAGCTTGAAGGAGGCAGGGGATGGCTACACCTTC. It encodes CASSLKEAGDGYTF. This chain uses TRBV5-1 with TRBJ1-2; tentatively, D is TRBD1 (6 bases). Germline lookup yields CDR1 SGHRS and CDR2 YFSETQ. Trimming left V 1 base short and J 6 bases short, with 13 bases between. The CDR3 spans 14 residues. The complete variable domain, with remaining parts taken from reference TRBV5-1 and TRBJ1-2, reads KAGVTQTPRYLIKTRGQQVTLSCSPISGHRSVSWYQQTPGQGLQFLFEYFSETQRNKGNFPGRFSGRQFSNSRSEMNVSTLELGDSALYLCASSLKEAGDGYTFGSGTRLTVV.

This clone was counted only a few times. This chain links TRBV7-2 with TRBJ1-2; tentative D call: TRBD1 (6 bases). The CDR3 runs to 12 residues. Looked up from germline, CDR1 is SGHTA and CDR2 is FQGNSA. Trimming removed 3 bases at V and 6 bases at J, with 8 bases between. CDR3 protein: CASSFRGNGYTF. The CDR3 DNA follows: TGTGCCAGCAGCTTTAGGGGGAATGGCTACACCTTC. Using reference TRBV7-2 and TRBJ1-2 for the parts outside the CDR3, the full variable domain is GAGVSQSPSNKVTEKGKDVELRCDPISGHTALYWYRQSLGQGLEFLIYFQGNSAPDKSGLPSDRFSAERTGGSVSTLTIQRTQQEDSAVYLCASSFRGNGYTFGSGTRLTVV.

This clone was observed a few times. The chain links TRBV7-9 to TRBJ2-1, with a weak D call TRBD2 (5 bases). V gave up 8 bases and J gave up 2 bases, with 16 bases separating them. Germline CDR1 reads SEHNR; CDR2 reads FQNEAQ (reference sequence). This CDR3 has 15 amino acids. The CDR3 bases are TGTGCCAGCGTATTCGGGGAGATCCCCTACAATGAGCAGTTCTTC. It yields the protein CASVFGEIPYNEQFF.

V and J are TRBV28 and TRBJ1-2; D gene unclear. CDR1 and CDR2 (germline): MDHEN, SYDVKM. The length of the CDR3 is 12 residues. V lost 8 bases to trimming and J lost 0 bases, with 7 bases between them. The CDR3: CASSLANYGYTF. DNA of the CDR3: TGTGCCAGCTCCTTAGCTAACTATGGCTACACCTTC.

This chain connects TRBV18 to TRBJ1-5, with 8 bases identical to TRBD1. Germline trimming cut 5 bases from V and 4 bases from J; bases unmatched to any gene: 4. The CDR3 runs to 14 residues. Germline V gives CDR1 KGHSH, CDR2 LQKENI. This CDR3 reads CASSDQGANQPQHF. For the CDR3, the DNA is TGTGCCAGCTCAGACCAGGGGGCTAATCAGCCCCAGCATTTT.

CDR3 sequence: CASSPLTGPGANVLTF. CDR3 DNA: TGTGCCAGCAGCCCGTTGACAGGGCCCGGGGCCAACGTCCTGACTTTC. This sequence joins TRBV5-6 and TRBJ2-6; 7 bases align to TRBD1. Losses at the gene ends were 4 bases for V and 4 bases for J; bases not matched to a gene: 8. Germline assignment: CDR1 SGHDT and CDR2 YYEEEE. The length of the CDR3 is 16 residues.

There are a few counts of this clone. The V and J genes are TRBV6-5 and TRBJ2-5; D remains ambiguous. Germline V gene lookup returns CDR1 MNHEY and CDR2 SVGAGI. This CDR3 spans 12 amino acids. Trimming shortened V by 6 bases and J by 4 bases, and 9 bases separated the two germline ends. CDR3 nucleotides: TGTGCCAGCAGAACCACGGGAGAGACCCAGTACTTC. It is translated as CASRTTGETQYF.

A few counts support this clone. The chain has TRBV28 and TRBJ2-3; the match to TRBD2 covers 10 bases. Germline loops: CDR1 MDHEN, CDR2 SYDVKM. This CDR3 region has 14 residues. J gave up 3 bases and V 7 bases, and 4 bases lay outside the gene matches. CDR3 bases: TGTGCCAGCACAGCGGGGGGGTTGACAGATACGCAGTATTTT. It specifies CASTAGGLTDTQYF.

The gene calls are TRBV13 and TRBJ2-1; possible D gene TRBD1, 6 bases. Trimming removed 5 bases from V and 7 bases from J, with 9 bases in between. The CDR3 runs to 12 residues. Germline CDR1 is PRHDT and CDR2 is FYEKMQ (reference sequence). The CDR3 region has the DNA TGTGCCAGCAGCCGGACAGCGAATGAGCAGTTCTTC. It specifies CASSRTANEQFF.

The V and J genes are TRBV28 and TRBJ1-5; tentative D call: TRBD1 (5 bases). Trimming took 10 bases from V and 0 from J, leaving 13 bases between them. CDR3 size: 14 residues. The V gene's germline CDR1 is MDHEN and CDR2 SYDVKM. CDR3 nucleotides: TGTGCCACTCAGGGTACCCTTAGCAATCAGCCCCAGCATTTT. Protein product: CATQGTLSNQPQHF.